This T cell receptor beta chain was recorded in a study of response to subunit inactivated influenza vaccine. General study findings and limits: Few additional T cells are recruited per seasonal influenza vaccination, authors suggested.

Details on this clonotype: Its target is unknown.

The V segment lost 6 bases and the J segment 10 bases; nucleotides outside the gene matches: 6. CDR3 size: 13 residues. A single record per CDR3 protein comes from TCRdb applying MiXCR to the RT-PCR reads. Of about 620,000 distinct CDR3 sequences detected, over 9% appear once; the ten largest clones hold approximately 11%. The same data also contributed to another study, on T cells expressing NK-cell markers. This second study says: Synthesis of TCR beta cDNA relied on 5'RACE template switching carrying UMIs. Repertoires of TCR beta were obtained from T cells sorted as CD3+CD56+NKG2C+, CD3+CD56+NKG2C- and CD3+CD56-NKG2C+. Among the experiments, several used an anti-gamma-delta TCR antibody to restrict sorting to alpha-beta TCR T cells. One observes that, in a few donors, these clonotypes were also the leading ones within the CD3+CD56-NKG2C+ fraction.

The chain recombines TRBV12-3 or TRBV12-4 with TRBJ2-1; TRBD1 matches 10 bases. The material was PBMCs from blood, obtained on the day of vaccination. The sequence came from a middle-aged man who received an inactivated influenza vaccine. CDR3 protein: CASSSGQGVEQFF. As DNA, the CDR3 is TGTGCCAGCAGCAGCGGACAGGGGGTAGAGCAGTTCTTC.